This is a list of T cell receptor beta chains from one sample in a study of T cell repertoires and HLA-DP antigens. The antigens of these receptors remain unknown. The assay was immunoSEQ multiplex PCR, and TCRdb's table has in-frame clones only and misses some. Of about 89,000 clones in the sample, roughly 86% are singletons; the top ten hold roughly 1.5%. Specimen: CD4+ T cells from PBMCs. The receptors originated from a man aged 45 to 65 in good health and CMV-seronegative. The CDR3 runs from the conserved cysteine through the conserved F or W. Each record gives: J gene, CDR3 length, V gene, D gene, clone size, CDR3 protein, CDR3 DNA. D genes are given only for firm matches. Some rows have no size entry. The others give once, few or many, or a class for an expanded clone.

>TRBJ2-4|16|TRBV7-2|-|-
CASSLGRDLAKNIQYF
TGTGCCAGCAGCTTGGGGCGGGACCTAGCCAAAAACATTCAGTACTTC
>TRBJ2-7|14|TRBV10-3|-|-
CAISASQSSYEQYF
TGTGCCATCTCTGCTTCGCAAAGCTCCTACGAGCAGTACTTC
>TRBJ1-3|14|TRBV28|-|once
CASSLRSSGNTIYF
TGTGCCAGCAGTTTAAGGAGCTCTGGAAACACCATATATTTT
>TRBJ2-6|18|TRBV5-1|TRBD1|-
CASRPSRQGASGANVLTF
TGCGCCAGCCGACCTTCTCGACAGGGGGCGTCAGGGGCCAACGTCCTGACTTTC
>TRBJ1-5|17|TRBV30|-|once
CAWSSKKSGGRDQPQHF
TGTGCCTGGAGTTCAAAAAAGTCGGGCGGGCGGGATCAGCCCCAGCATTTT
>TRBJ2-1|14|TRBV5-4|TRBD1|-
CASRDTGGYNEQFF
TGTGCCAGCAGGGACACAGGGGGCTACAATGAGCAGTTCTTC
>TRBJ2-7|14|TRBV18|-|few
CASSRLSADGEQYF
TGTGCCAGCTCACGACTGTCGGCGGATGGGGAGCAGTACTTC
>TRBJ1-1|18|TRBV30|TRBD1|-
CAWSHIRGKVKKNTEAFF
TGTGCCTGGAGCCATATCAGGGGGAAAGTTAAAAAAAACACTGAAGCTTTCTTT
>TRBJ1-1|13|TRBV10-1|-|few
CASRDRGRVEAFF
TGCGCCAGCAGGGATCGGGGTAGGGTTGAAGCTTTCTTT
>TRBJ1-5|14|TRBV7-2|-|-
CASSLDYRNQPQHF
TGTGCCAGCAGCTTAGACTACAGAAATCAGCCCCAGCATTTT
>TRBJ2-7|12|TRBV6-5|TRBD2|-
CASRQRGSKQYF
TGTGCCAGCAGGCAGCGGGGTTCGAAGCAGTACTTC
>TRBJ1-5|15|TRBV7-2|-|-
CASSLYNGVNQPQHF
TGTGCCAGCAGCCTATACAATGGAGTCAATCAGCCCCAGCATTTT
>TRBJ1-1|12|TRBV29-1|-|-
CSVARFDTEAFF
TGCAGCGTTGCCAGGTTTGACACTGAAGCTTTCTTT
>TRBJ2-2|18|TRBV7-3|TRBD2|-
CASSPWGSGGQNTGELFF
TGTGCCAGCAGCCCCTGGGGTAGCGGGGGTCAGAACACCGGGGAGCTGTTTTTT
>TRBJ2-7|13|TRBV6-1|-|few
CASSENSPYEQYF
TGTGCCAGCAGTGAGAACAGCCCCTACGAGCAGTACTTC
>TRBJ2-4|18|TRBV28|TRBD2|-
CASRMTSGRVVGKNIQYF
TGTGCCAGCAGGATGACTAGCGGGAGGGTAGTAGGCAAAAACATTCAGTACTTC
>TRBJ1-4|14|TRBV6-5|-|-
CASSETGHNEKLFF
TGTGCCAGCAGTGAGACAGGACATAATGAAAAACTGTTTTTT
>TRBJ1-5|17|TRBV5-6|TRBD1|-
CASSQKQGWVSNQPQHF
TGTGCCAGCAGCCAAAAACAGGGGTGGGTAAGCAATCAGCCCCAGCATTTT
>TRBJ2-2|13|TRBV7-9|TRBD1|-
CASRWTGPGELFF
TGTGCCAGCAGATGGACAGGGCCCGGGGAGCTGTTTTTT
>TRBJ2-5|13|TRBV7-6|-|-
CASSPAALETQYF
TGTGCCAGCAGCCCCGCCGCGTTGGAGACCCAGTACTTC
>TRBJ2-3|18|TRBV27|-|-
CASRETGLPRGRGDTQYF
TGTGCCAGCAGGGAGACAGGACTACCAAGGGGGAGGGGCGATACGCAGTATTTT
>TRBJ2-3|13|TRBV19|-|-
CASSIGPKDTQYF
TGTGCCAGTAGTATAGGCCCGAAGGATACGCAGTATTTT
>TRBJ1-1|15|TRBV15|-|-
CATSRDPLTDNEAFF
TGTGCCACCAGCAGAGATCCCTTGACAGACAATGAAGCTTTCTTT